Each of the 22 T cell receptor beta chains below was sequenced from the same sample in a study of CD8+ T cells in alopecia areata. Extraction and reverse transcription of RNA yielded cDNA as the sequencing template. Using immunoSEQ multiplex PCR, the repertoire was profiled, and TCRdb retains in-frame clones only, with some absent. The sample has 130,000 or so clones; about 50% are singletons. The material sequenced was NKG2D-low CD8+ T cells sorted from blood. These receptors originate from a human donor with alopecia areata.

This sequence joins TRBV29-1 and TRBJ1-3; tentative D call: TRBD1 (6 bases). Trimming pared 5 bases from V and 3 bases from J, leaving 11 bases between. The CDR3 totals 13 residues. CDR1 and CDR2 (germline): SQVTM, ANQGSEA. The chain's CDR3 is CSVTTGDGNTIYF. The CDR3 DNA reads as TGCAGCGTTACGACAGGAGATGGAAACACCATATATTTT. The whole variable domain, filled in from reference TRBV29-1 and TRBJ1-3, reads SAVISQKPSRDICQRGTSLTIQCQVDSQVTMMFWYRQQPGQSLTLIATANQGSEATYESGFVIDKFPISRPNLTFSTLTVSNMSPEDSSIYLCSVTTGDGNTIYFGEGSWLTVV.

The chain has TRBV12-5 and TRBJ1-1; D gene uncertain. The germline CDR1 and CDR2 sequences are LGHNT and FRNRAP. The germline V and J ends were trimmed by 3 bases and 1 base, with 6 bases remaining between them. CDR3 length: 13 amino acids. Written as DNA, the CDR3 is TGTGCTAGTGGTTTCGGCGGGAACACTGAAGCTTTCTTT. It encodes CASGFGGNTEAFF.

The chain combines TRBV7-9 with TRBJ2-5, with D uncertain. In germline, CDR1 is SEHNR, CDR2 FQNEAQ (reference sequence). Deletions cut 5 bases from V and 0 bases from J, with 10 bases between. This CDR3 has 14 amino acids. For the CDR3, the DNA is TGTGCCAGCAGCCCCACAGTGTACCAAGAGACCCAGTACTTC. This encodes CASSPTVYQETQYF. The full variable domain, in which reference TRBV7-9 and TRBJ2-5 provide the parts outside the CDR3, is DTGVSQNPRHKITKRGQNVTFRCDPISEHNRLYWYRQTLGQGPEFLTYFQNEAQLEKSRLLSDRFSAERPKGSFSTLEIQRTEQGDSAMYLCASSPTVYQETQYFGPGTRLLVL.

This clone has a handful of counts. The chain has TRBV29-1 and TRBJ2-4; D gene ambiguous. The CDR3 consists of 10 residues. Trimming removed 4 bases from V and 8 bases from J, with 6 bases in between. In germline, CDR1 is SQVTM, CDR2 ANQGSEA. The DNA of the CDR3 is TGCAGCGTTGGTTGGGACATTCAGTACTTC. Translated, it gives CSVGWDIQYF.

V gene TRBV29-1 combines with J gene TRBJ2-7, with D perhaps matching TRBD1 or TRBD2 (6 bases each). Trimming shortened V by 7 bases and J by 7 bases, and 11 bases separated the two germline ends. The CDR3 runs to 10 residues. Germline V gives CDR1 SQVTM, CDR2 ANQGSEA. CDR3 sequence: CSAEGGEQYF. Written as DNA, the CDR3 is TGCAGCGCCGAGGGGGGAGAGCAGTACTTC.

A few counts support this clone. CDR3 amino acids: CSVEGTSGSTDTQYF. The CDR3 nucleotides are TGCAGCGTTGAGGGGACTAGCGGGAGCACAGATACGCAGTATTTT. The chain has TRBV29-1 and TRBJ2-3; 12 nucleotides agree with TRBD2. The CDR3 contains 15 residues. The ends lost 3 bases at V and 0 bases at J; junction bases unmatched: 1. Per germline, CDR1 SQVTM and CDR2 ANQGSEA.

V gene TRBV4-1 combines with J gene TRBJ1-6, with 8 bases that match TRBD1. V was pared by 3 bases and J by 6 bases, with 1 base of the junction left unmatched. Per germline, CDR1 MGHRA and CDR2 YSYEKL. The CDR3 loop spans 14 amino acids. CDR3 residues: CASSHGQGNSPLHF. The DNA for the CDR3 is TGCGCCAGCAGCCATGGACAGGGTAATTCACCCCTCCACTTT.

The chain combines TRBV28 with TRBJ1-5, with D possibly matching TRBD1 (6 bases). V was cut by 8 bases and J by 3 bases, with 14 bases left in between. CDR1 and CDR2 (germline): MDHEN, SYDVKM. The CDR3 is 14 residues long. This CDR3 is CASLGHRNNQPQHF. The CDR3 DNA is TGTGCCAGCTTGGGACATCGAAACAATCAGCCCCAGCATTTT.

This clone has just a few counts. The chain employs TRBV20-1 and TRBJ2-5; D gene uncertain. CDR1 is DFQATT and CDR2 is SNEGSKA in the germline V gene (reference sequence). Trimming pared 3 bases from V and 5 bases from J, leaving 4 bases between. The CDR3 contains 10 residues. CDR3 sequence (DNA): TGCAGTGCTAGTCAGGAGACCCAGTACTTC. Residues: CSASQETQYF.

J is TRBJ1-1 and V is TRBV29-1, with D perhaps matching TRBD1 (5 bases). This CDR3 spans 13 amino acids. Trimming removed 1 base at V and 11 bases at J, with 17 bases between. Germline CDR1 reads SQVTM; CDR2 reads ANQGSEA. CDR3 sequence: CSVEGAGALGAFF. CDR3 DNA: TGCAGCGTTGAAGGTGCCGGGGCATTAGGTGCTTTCTTT.

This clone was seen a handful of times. The CDR3 DNA is TGCAGCGTTGAAGATTGGGAGGGGGCCCAAGAGACCCAGTACTTC. Its protein product is CSVEDWEGAQETQYF. The rearrangement uses TRBV29-1 and TRBJ2-5, with D perhaps TRBD1 or TRBD2 (7 bases each). CDR1 and CDR2 from the germline V gene are SQVTM and ANQGSEA. Trimming removed 0 bases from V and 1 base from J, with 12 bases in between. This CDR3 contains 15 residues.

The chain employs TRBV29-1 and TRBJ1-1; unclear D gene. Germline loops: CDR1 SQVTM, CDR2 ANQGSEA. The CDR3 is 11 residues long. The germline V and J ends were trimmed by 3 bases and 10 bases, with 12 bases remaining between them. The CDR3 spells CSVEGSKGAFF. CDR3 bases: TGCAGCGTTGAGGGCTCTAAGGGAGCTTTCTTT.

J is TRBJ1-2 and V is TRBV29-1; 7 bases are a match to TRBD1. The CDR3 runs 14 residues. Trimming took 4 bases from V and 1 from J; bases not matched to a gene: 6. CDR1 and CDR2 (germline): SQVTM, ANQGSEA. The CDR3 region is CSVVSQGDNYGYTF. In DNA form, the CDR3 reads TGCAGCGTTGTCTCTCAGGGGGATAACTATGGCTACACCTTC. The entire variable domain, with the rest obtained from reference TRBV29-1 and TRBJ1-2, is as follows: SAVISQKPSRDICQRGTSLTIQCQVDSQVTMMFWYRQQPGQSLTLIATANQGSEATYESGFVIDKFPISRPNLTFSTLTVSNMSPEDSSIYLCSVVSQGDNYGYTFGSGTRLTVV.

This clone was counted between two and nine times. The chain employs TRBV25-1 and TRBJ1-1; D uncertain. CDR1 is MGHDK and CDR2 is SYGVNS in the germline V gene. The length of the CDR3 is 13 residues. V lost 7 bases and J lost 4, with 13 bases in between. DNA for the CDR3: TGTGCCAGCATAAGTGTGAGGGCCACTGAAGCTTTCTTT. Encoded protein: CASISVRATEAFF.

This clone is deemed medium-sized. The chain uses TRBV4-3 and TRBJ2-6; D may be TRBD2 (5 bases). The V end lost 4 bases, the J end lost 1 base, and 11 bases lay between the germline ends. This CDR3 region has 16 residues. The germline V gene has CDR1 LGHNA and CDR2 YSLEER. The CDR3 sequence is CASSRSLGSGANVLTF. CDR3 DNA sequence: TGCGCCAGCAGCCGATCACTAGGGTCTGGGGCCAACGTCCTGACTTTC.

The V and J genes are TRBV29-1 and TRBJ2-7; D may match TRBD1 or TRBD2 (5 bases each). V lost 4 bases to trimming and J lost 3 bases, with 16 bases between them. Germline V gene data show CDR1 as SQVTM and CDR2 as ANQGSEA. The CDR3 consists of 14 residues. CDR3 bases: TGCAGCGTTGTGGGGCAGGGTCGGGGCTACGAGCAGTACTTC. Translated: CSVVGQGRGYEQYF.

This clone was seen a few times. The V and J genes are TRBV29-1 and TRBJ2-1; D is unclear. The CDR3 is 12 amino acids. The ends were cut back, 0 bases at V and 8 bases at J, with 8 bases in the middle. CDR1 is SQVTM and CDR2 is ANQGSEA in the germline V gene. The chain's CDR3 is CSVEEEGDEQFF. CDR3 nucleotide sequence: TGCAGCGTTGAAGAGGAAGGTGATGAGCAGTTCTTC.

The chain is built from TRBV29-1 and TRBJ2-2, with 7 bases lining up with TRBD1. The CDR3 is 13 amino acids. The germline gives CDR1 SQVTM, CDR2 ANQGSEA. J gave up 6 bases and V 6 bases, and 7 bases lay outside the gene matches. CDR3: CSVATGSSGELFF. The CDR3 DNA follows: TGCAGCGTCGCGACAGGGTCATCCGGGGAGCTGTTTTTT.

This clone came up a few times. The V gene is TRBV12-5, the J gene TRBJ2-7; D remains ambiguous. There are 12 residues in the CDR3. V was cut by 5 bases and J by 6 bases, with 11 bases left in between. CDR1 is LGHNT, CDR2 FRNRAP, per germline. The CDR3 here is CASGPTLAEQYF. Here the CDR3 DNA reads TGTGCTAGTGGTCCCACTTTGGCCGAGCAGTACTTC.

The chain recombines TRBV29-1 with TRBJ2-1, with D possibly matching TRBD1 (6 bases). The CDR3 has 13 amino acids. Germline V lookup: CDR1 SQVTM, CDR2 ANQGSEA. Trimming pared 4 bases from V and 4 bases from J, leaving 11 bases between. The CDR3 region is CSVVGQGYNEQFF. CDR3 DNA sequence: TGCAGCGTTGTGGGGCAGGGGTACAATGAGCAGTTCTTC.

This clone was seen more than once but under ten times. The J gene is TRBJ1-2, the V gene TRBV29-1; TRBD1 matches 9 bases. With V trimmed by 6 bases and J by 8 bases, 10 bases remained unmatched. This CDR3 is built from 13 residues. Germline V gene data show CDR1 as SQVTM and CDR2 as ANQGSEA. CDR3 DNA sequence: TGCAGCGTCGGGACAGGGCCAAGCTGGGGCTACACCTTC. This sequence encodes CSVGTGPSWGYTF.

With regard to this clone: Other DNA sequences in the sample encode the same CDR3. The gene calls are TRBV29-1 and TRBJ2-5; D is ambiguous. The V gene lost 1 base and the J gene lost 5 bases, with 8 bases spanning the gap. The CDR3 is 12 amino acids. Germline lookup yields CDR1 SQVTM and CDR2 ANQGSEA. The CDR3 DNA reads TGCAGCGTTGAAGGTGTCCAGGAGACCCAGTACTTC. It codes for CSVEGVQETQYF.